The rows below give T cell receptor beta chains drawn from one sample of a study of cytomegalovirus exposure and HLA in healthy donors. This table comes from immunoSEQ multiplex PCR, and its TCRdb copy is limited to in-frame clones, with some not included. The sample contains 150,000 to 180,000 clones, roughly four fifths of which appear only once. Sequencing was performed on PBMCs. Receptors originate from a man younger than 35 in good health and CMV-seronegative. Each CDR3 is given with its conserved first and last residue. A D gene is named only where the DNA matches it firmly. The size field is filled for only some rows; it gives once, few, many or a size class.

-,-,15,TRBV5-5,CASSWILGGEQPQHF
-,-,12,TRBV7-8,CASSRDNYEQYF
-,once,15,TRBV6-1,CASNPRDEGSYEQYF
-,-,16,TRBV7-8,CASSLAVQLAVGELFF
-,-,14,TRBV6-5,CASSSFAGRYEQYF
-,-,13,TRBV25-1,CALTRGRNTEAFF
-,-,12,TRBV6-1,CASSPDRREAFF
TRBD1,-,21,TRBV4-1,CASSLMNPPRDRGSGGNTIYF
-,few,16,TRBV7-2,CASSLTGSPDIYGYTF
TRBD2,-,17,TRBV10-2,CASRWIAGGSNTGELFF
TRBD2,-,15,TRBV9,CASSYQAGGDTKQYF
TRBD2,once,16,TRBV5-4,CASSLGGGLSSYEQYF
-,-,16,TRBV9,CASSPYNRLGTGELFF
-,-,9,TRBV29-1,CVVGDGYTF
TRBD1,-,13,TRBV7-7,CASSGTVVETQYF
TRBD2,-,15,TRBV6-5,CASSYSRREANEQYF
TRBD1,-,14,TRBV19,CASSLQGAYQPQHF
-,-,11,TRBV7-9,CARAVYFEQFF
TRBD1,-,16,TRBV7-8,CASSVRDRVLPYGYTF
TRBD2,-,16,TRBV4-1,CASSGETASGSYEQYF
TRBD1,-,13,TRBV29-1,CSAGQGPAYEQYF
TRBD1,-,15,TRBV28,CASREAGGFWETQYF
TRBD2,-,15,TRBV10-2,CASSATGAGQETQYF
TRBD1,-,17,TRBV9,CASSVDRNRGQTGELFF
-,-,13,TRBV9,CASSQEVNYGYTF